This TCR beta chain was recovered during a study of blood T cell repertoires in COVID-19 (dated by TCRdb to 2020 to 2021). Notes on the research overall: Collaborator samples came from the United States, Italy and Spain and covered acute and convalescent phases of COVID-19. Deeply sampled blood TCRbeta repertoires from subjects exposed to, actively infected with, or recovered from COVID-19 were included in the dataset. Nearly every sample came with metadata listing a de-identified subject ID, COVID-19 status, age in years and sex. The samples were drawn from two sources: the first 160 participants of the ongoing ImmuneRACE study, and 1,200 or so subjects contributed by 6 global collaborators. The repertoires were made available in a free public database intended to serve as a resource for research on the immune response to SARS-CoV-2. Where HLA class I and class II types were available, the types were taken from metadata supplied by the sample provider, not from assay-based typing. The material from the prospective study consisted of cDNA or gDNA derived from T cells, B-cell-depleted T cells, or PBMCs. The investigation overall reported the following: The amount of clinical and demographic metadata varied by source and participant and was provided uncurated.

A second Seattle source provided samples from volunteer blood donors who had recovered from COVID-19. Whole blood was collected in K2EDTA tubes by collaborating institutions according to the institutions' own protocols. For TCRbeta analysis, collaborator samples were shipped as frozen whole blood, as isolated PBMCs, or as DNA extracted from either sample type. TCRbeta CDR3 regions were amplified from genomic DNA by means of the immunoSEQ Assay, a bias-controlled multiplex PCR. In the authors' own workflow: Within the assay, amplification of reference gene primers was used to estimate how many nucleated cells each sample contained. To quantify the absolute abundance of each unique TCRbeta CDR3 rearrangement, sequence reads were collapsed and filtered. For each sample, productive Simpson clonality was calculated as the square root of Simpson's diversity index across productive rearrangements. TCRdb mirrors the immuneACCESS table, restricted to in-frame sequences. Some clones are absent from its copies; in checked studies, under half trace to an unresolved V gene, and the reason for the others is unknown. From that table come the V and J calls and clone size; the DNA was used to work out D and trimming. The sample table contains under 300,000 clones; only one count was recorded for roughly 84% of them. About 1.6% of the sample is in the top ten clones.

The cysteine opens and the phenylalanine closes a CDR3 of 16 amino acids. Only the CDR3 region is kept as DNA, spanning 48 bases read in frame from base 1. Looking up the germline V gene yields CDR1 MGHRA and CDR2 YSYEKL. V loses 3 bases at its end and J loses 0 bases; junction bases beyond the gene matches: 5. Comment on this clone: Its antigen is not yet known. Base quality data are lacking; no much larger clone is found one base away.

This sequence originates from a woman aged 40 to 50 who had recovered from COVID-19. The sequence is built from TRBV4-1 and TRBJ2-1; TRBD2 agrees with 7 junctional bases. The sample taken for sequencing was peripheral blood. CDR3 region: CASSQDGEGSYNEQFF. The DNA reads as follows: TGCGCCAGCAGCCAGGACGGGGAGGGCTCCTACAATGAGCAGTTCTTC.